Included here is one T cell receptor beta chain sequence, with context. For the second PCR, which ran for about 7 to 11 cycles, a sample-barcoded 5' primer and a J-beta primer mix were used. Every cDNA was tagged by a template-switch adaptor with 12 random nucleotides. MiXCR, run by TCRdb on the 5' RACE reads, gives a single entry per CDR3 protein. The table records some 1.6 million distinct CDR3 sequences, around 36% of them present only once. The CDR3 is made up of 17 amino acids. Losses at the gene ends were 1 base for V and 5 bases for J; bases not matched to a gene: 12. Germline lookup yields CDR1 MGHRA and CDR2 YSYEKL. These data belong to a study of blood T cells in healthy people across ages. Study-level information: When template switching was applied, about one barcoded beta molecule was captured per two T cells.

Sequenced material: blood. The receptor was derived from a woman aged 25-40 years in good health. The chain carries TRBV4-1 and TRBJ2-3, with TRBD2 matching over 7 bases. CDR3 amino acids: CASSQVGREGQRDTQYF. The CDR3 DNA is TGCGCCAGCAGCCAAGTGGGAAGGGAGGGCCAAAGAGATACGCAGTATTTT.